This T cell receptor beta chain stems from a study of OX40 agonist ivuxolimab in advanced cancers. Study background: As their treatment, patients were administered ivuxolimab, an agonistic anti-OX40 (CD134) antibody. Every 2 weeks, patients got intravenous ivuxolimab at one of six dose levels (0.01-10 mg/kg).

Produced via immunoSEQ multiplex PCR; TCRdb's table is partial and in-frame only. The sample consists of approximately 64,000 clones, roughly 80% of them appearing once. Germline V CDR1 and CDR2: SGHNT, YENEEA. The V end lost 1 base, the J end lost 2 bases, and 5 bases lay between the germline ends. The CDR3 runs to 13 residues. The input for sequencing was CD4+ or CD8+ T cells sorted from blood, taken in a trial of the OX40 agonist ivuxolimab. The rearrangement joins TRBV11-3 to TRBJ1-1; D gene uncertain. The TCR was taken from an adult with an advanced solid tumor such as melanoma, head and neck, liver or kidney cancer. The CDR3, as DNA: TGTGCCAGCAGCTTAGGGGCCAACACTGAAGCTTTCTTT. Amino acid sequence: CASSLGANTEAFF.